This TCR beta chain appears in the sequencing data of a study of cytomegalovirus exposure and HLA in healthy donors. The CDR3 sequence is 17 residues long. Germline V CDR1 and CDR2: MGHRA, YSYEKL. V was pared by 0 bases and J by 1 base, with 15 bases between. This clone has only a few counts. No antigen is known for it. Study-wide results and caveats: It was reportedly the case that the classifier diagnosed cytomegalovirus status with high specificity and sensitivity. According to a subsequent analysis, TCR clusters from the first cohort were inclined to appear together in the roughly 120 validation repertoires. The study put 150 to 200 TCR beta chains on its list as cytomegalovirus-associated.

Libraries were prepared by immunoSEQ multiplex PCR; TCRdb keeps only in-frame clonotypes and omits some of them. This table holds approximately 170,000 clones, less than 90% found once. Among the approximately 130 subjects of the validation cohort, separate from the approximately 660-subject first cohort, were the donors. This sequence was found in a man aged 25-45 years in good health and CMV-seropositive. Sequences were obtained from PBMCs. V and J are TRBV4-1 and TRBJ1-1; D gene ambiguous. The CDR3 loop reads CASSQDGGRAGNTEAFF. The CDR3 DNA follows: TGCGCCAGCAGCCAAGATGGAGGTAGGGCTGGGAACACTGAAGCTTTCTTT.